This T cell receptor beta chain stems from a study of T cell responses to AZD1222 COVID-19 vaccine. Overall study findings and caveats: Repertoires were sampled only after the peak T cell response.

As regards this clone: The target antigen is unknown.

TCRdb's copy holds only in-frame clones and misses some; the assay was immunoSEQ multiplex PCR. Of around 78,000 clones in the sample, roughly 90% were seen once. The sample here was peripheral blood, taken on day 0 of AZD1222 vaccination. This TCR was sampled from an adult in good health.

The CDR3 DNA reads TGCGCCAGCAGCCAAGATCGAGGGGGTAACTACGAGGACGAGCAGTACTTC. Amino acids: CASSQDRGGNYEDEQYF. The V gene is TRBV4-1, the J gene TRBJ2-7; a possible D gene is TRBD1 (6 bases). The CDR3 has 17 residues. Between the trimmed V and J ends, which lost 0 bases and 5 bases, there was a span of 20 bases. Germline values: CDR1 MGHRA, CDR2 YSYEKL.